This entry concerns a single T cell receptor (delta chain). Antigen specificity is unknown. The sorted cells were CD3+ Vdelta1+ Vdelta2- thymocytes from alphabeta-depleted thymus. Sorted Vdelta1+ thymocytes were about 97% to 99.6% pure. Extracted RNA was reverse transcribed into cDNA. The CDR3 regions were amplified by multiplex PCR from V-gene primers to a constant-region primer. TCRdb processed the multiplex PCR reads again with the CATT caller. The repertoire holds about 50,000 delta-chain clones, with roughly 16% as singletons. These data originate in a study of Vδ1+ human thymocytes. Study-wide findings and caveats: Thymic delta-chain repertoires held roughly 18% Vdelta2 sequences and few Vdelta3, despite high sort purity. Highly polyclonal TRG and TRD repertoires with Gaussian CDR3 length distributions appeared in thymus.

V lost 0 bases and J lost 3; bases outside the gene matches: 17. Germline V gene data show CDR1 as GEAIGNYY and CDR2 as EKD. The CDR3 has 20 residues. The sequence derives from a girl under three years old who had congenital heart surgery. The sample consisted of Vdelta1+ gamma-delta thymocytes from the thymus. Documented subset: FACS-sorted CD3+ TCRalphabeta- TCRVdelta1+ TCRVdelta2- thymocytes. The V and J genes are TRDV2 and TRDJ1; 11 bases are a match to TRDD3. For the CDR3, the DNA is TGTGCCTGTGACACCAGGGGGCATACTGGGGGATATGGGTGCGCCGATAAACTCATCTTT. It yields the protein CACDTRGHTGGYGCADKLIF.